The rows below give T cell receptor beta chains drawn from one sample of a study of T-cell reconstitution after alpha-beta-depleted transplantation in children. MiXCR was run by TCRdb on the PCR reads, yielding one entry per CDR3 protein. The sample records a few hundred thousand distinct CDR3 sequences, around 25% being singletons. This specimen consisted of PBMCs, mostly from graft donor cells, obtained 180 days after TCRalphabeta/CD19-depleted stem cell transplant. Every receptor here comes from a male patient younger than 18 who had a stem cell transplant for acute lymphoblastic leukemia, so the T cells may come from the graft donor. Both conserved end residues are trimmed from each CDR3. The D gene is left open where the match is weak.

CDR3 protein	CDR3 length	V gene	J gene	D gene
ASSPSPWTSRNFYEQY	16	TRBV11-2	TRBJ2-7	TRBD2
ASSSSGRGVQETQY	14	TRBV12-3/TRBV12-4	TRBJ2-5	TRBD2
SARDRWTGGNIQY	13	TRBV20-1	TRBJ2-4	TRBD1
ASSLEHGYEQY	11	TRBV5-1	TRBJ2-7	NA
ASSYSTGGQY	10	TRBV6-5	TRBJ2-7	TRBD2
ASRQAGEQY	9	TRBV11-2	TRBJ2-7	TRBD2
ASSLISASGRTERF	14	TRBV7-3	TRBJ2-1	TRBD2
ASSSLQGGGAEAF	13	TRBV5-1	TRBJ1-1	TRBD1
ASSRTNIKQTDTQY	14	TRBV7-8	TRBJ2-3	NA
ATSEGRTASYNEQF	14	TRBV24-1	TRBJ2-1	NA
ASSFGLAGVGEQY	13	TRBV7-3	TRBJ2-7	TRBD2
ASAFRDNEQF	10	TRBV12-5	TRBJ2-1	NA
ASSLLGQGRQPQH	13	TRBV12-3/TRBV12-4	TRBJ1-5	TRBD1
ASSVEGYAGELF	12	TRBV25-1	TRBJ2-2	NA
AIKQREDSYEQY	12	TRBV10-3	TRBJ2-7	TRBD2
SASIHNDEQF	10	TRBV20-1	TRBJ2-1	NA
ASSLAVKAEQY	11	TRBV5-1	TRBJ2-7	NA
SKGGNLSNYEQY	12	TRBV20-1	TRBJ2-7	NA
ASSWKTRPPGGGRAPDTQY	19	TRBV11-2	TRBJ2-3	TRBD2
ASSHGQGATDTQY	13	TRBV7-3	TRBJ2-3	TRBD1
ASSLEPEYNEQF	12	TRBV5-1	TRBJ2-1	NA
ASSLGGLAHSYEQY	14	TRBV12-3/TRBV12-4	TRBJ2-7	TRBD2
ASVWTGTVRNTIY	13	TRBV6-1	TRBJ1-3	TRBD1
ASRGGIAGTDTQY	13	TRBV10-2	TRBJ2-3	NA
ANGGTPDYEQY	11	TRBV2	TRBJ2-7	NA
ASSPVNAGGPGEQF	14	TRBV12-3/TRBV12-4	TRBJ2-1	TRBD2
ASSLAQQTYNEQF	13	TRBV5-1	TRBJ2-1	NA
ASSLSLLAATYNEQF	15	TRBV5-6	TRBJ2-1	TRBD2
ATSDFGASSYNEQF	14	TRBV24-1	TRBJ2-1	NA
ASSNTFISGEELF	13	TRBV18	TRBJ1-4	NA
AISDPGQGPNTGELF	15	TRBV10-3	TRBJ2-2	TRBD1
ASSQGYGNTIY	11	TRBV18	TRBJ1-3	NA
ASSFGGRGYGYT	12	TRBV12-3/TRBV12-4	TRBJ1-2	NA
ASSVDWGTSGNTIY	14	TRBV9	TRBJ1-3	NA
ASSQRGLAQNEQY	13	TRBV3-1	TRBJ2-7	TRBD2
ASSLTTGTPQH	11	TRBV7-3	TRBJ1-5	NA
ASSSLVMGDTQY	12	TRBV5-1	TRBJ2-3	NA
ASELEARFYEQY	12	TRBV7-2	TRBJ2-7	NA
ASSSTGFHEQY	11	TRBV5-1	TRBJ2-7	NA
ASSHWSLAGILLGELF	16	TRBV3-1	TRBJ2-2	TRBD2
ASSVSEWAYGYT	12	TRBV6-4	TRBJ1-2	NA
ASSPGTRSYEQY	12	TRBV7-7	TRBJ2-7	TRBD2
ASSLWRTGGAGELF	14	TRBV11-3	TRBJ2-2	TRBD1
ASSPYSGLNEKLF	13	TRBV12-3/TRBV12-4	TRBJ1-4	NA
ASSLKRSGRDYEQY	14	TRBV5-1	TRBJ2-7	NA
ATSDRGQGDTYNEQF	15	TRBV24-1	TRBJ2-1	TRBD1
ASSLSPGWNTEAF	13	TRBV7-9	TRBJ1-1	NA
ASSPTNTGELF	11	TRBV7-3	TRBJ2-2	NA
SARVPGGNEKLF	12	TRBV20-1	TRBJ1-4	NA
ASSFELNTGELF	12	TRBV11-2	TRBJ2-2	NA
ASSPPILPLGDTQY	14	TRBV12-3/TRBV12-4	TRBJ2-3	NA
ASSEFNSPGKGNEQF	15	TRBV6-1	TRBJ2-1	NA